This T cell receptor (beta chain) was captured by sequencing in a study of T cell responses to AZD1222 COVID-19 vaccine. To note about this clone: Its antigen is unknown.

This CDR3 region has 12 residues. Trimming took off 3 bases at V and 11 bases at J, with 11 bases between the two ends. TCRdb's copy holds only in-frame clones and misses some; the assay was immunoSEQ multiplex PCR. Of under 110,000 clones in the sample, 90% are singletons; the top ten hold roughly 8%. Study results and caveats: Only a handful of individuals given AZD1222 were seropositive at baseline. Researchers took repertoire samples only after the peak T cell response had come. Clonal diversity was possibly underestimated; the donors were predominantly white British and more often female. Vaccine-associated CD4 TCRs ranged over spike, dominating at 160-218 and 743-854.

The sequenced sample was peripheral blood, obtained 28 days after the second AZD1222 dose. The chain carries TRBV23-1 and TRBJ2-4, with D hard to call. TRBV23-1 is given ORF status, its function remaining uncertain. The clonotype was recovered from an adult who received the AZD1222 COVID-19 vaccine. CDR3 loop: CASSHAQLLQYF. The CDR3 coding sequence is TGCGCCAGCAGTCATGCGCAGCTCCTTCAGTACTTC.